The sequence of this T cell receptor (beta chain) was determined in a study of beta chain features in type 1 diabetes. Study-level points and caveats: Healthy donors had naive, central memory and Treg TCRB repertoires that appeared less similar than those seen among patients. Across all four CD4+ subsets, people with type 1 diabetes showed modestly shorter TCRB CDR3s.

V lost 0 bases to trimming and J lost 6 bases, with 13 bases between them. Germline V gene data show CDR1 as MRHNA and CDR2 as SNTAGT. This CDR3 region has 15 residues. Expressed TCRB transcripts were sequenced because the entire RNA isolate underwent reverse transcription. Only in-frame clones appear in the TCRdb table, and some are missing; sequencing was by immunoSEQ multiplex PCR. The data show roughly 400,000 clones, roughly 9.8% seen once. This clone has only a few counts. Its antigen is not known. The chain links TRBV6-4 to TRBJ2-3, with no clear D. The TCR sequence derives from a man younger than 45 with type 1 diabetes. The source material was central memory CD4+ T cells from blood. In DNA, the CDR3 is TGTGCCAGCAGTGACTCAGGGCTAGAGATCGATACGCAGTATTTT. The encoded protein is CASSDSGLEIDTQYF.